Below, one T cell receptor (beta chain) is given with its context. The target of this receptor is not known. Base qualities are not recorded, but no much larger clone differs from it by a single base. What the time point label conveys for this sample: 45 days after influenza vaccine administration. Library method: RT-PCR. Sequencing used an Illumina HiSeq 2500. The public reads were quality trimmed at Q25 with fastp and then assembled into clones with MiXCR by TCRdb, keeping productive beta chains. Records with the same CDR3 protein are collapsed into one entry carrying the most frequent genes and DNA. Recorded for this sample are approximately 500,000 distinct CDR3 sequences; over 10% of them occurred a single time. The ten largest account for roughly 13% of the sample. The data originate from a study of response to subunit inactivated influenza vaccine (dated by TCRdb to between 2017 and 2018). Background on the whole study: The study used deep quantitative T cell receptor repertoire profiling to track responses to a trivalent subunit inactivated influenza vaccine. Results and caveats for the whole study, not just this receptor: It was suggested by the authors that each seasonal influenza vaccination may recruit only a limited number of new T cells.

The germline V gene supplies CDR1 SGHAT and CDR2 FQNNGV. The CDR3 measures 17 amino acids from cysteine to phenylalanine. The CDR3 DNA has 51 bases and is translated from base 1. V is pruned by 5 bases and J by 3 bases, leaving 6 bases of the junction without a gene match. The sample was PBMCs from blood, taken about 40 days after vaccination. The sequence is built from TRBV11-2 and TRBJ2-3; 15 bases in the middle match TRBD2. The TCR sequence derives from a man aged 45-60 years who received an inactivated influenza vaccine. Donor details come from another sample of the same person, matched by shared clones. The CDR3 reads as follows: CASSPGLAGGKTDTQYF. The nucleotides are TGTGCCAGCAGCCCGGGACTAGCGGGGGGAAAAACAGATACGCAGTATTTT. The reference TRBV11-2 and TRBJ2-3 proteins fill in what lies around the CDR3, so the full variable domain reads EAGVAQSPRYKIIEKRQSVAFWCNPISGHATLYWYQQILGQGPKLLIQFQNNGVVDDSQLPKDRFSAERLKGVDSTLKIQPAKLEDSAVYLCASSPGLAGGKTDTQYFGPGTRLTVL.